This TCR beta chain was profiled in a study of vaccination and CD4 T cells after COVID-19. Study-level information: Convalescent donors were composed of six males and four females, of whom two were Hispanic.

In its sample, this clonotype was seen a few times. Its antigen is still unknown. Cultured CD4+ T cell DNA was sequenced using the Oncomine TCR Beta short-read assay. Each CDR3 protein is one row after TCRdb ran MiXCR on the PCR reads. The table has 15,000 to 17,000 distinct CDR3 sequences, 40% to 45% seen once; the top ten hold 20% to 25%. Study results and caveats: Reactive clonotype counts went from median approximately 23 after infection to about 37 after vaccination, nonsignificantly.

Treatment of the sample: roughly 10-day PBMC culture with coronavirus spike peptide pools or control peptides (ViraFEST assay). After around ten days of culture, CD4+ T cells were negatively selected. Deletions cut 4 bases from V and 2 bases from J, with 11 bases between. The CDR3 is 15 amino acids. The germline gives CDR1 MNHNS, CDR2 SASEGT. The TCR originated in a human donor with COVID-19. The V call is TRBV6-1, the J call TRBJ2-2, with D possibly TRBD1 on 5 matching bases. The sequenced sample consisted of cultured CD4+ T cells from blood. CDR3 in amino acids: CASSVRQGNTGELFF. Here the CDR3 DNA reads TGTGCCAGCAGTGTTAGGCAGGGCAACACCGGGGAGCTGTTTTTT.